A single sample is the source of the 23 T cell receptor beta chains below, sequenced in a study of Graves' ophthalmopathy and Graves' hyperthyroidism. Amplifying from RNA transcripts, the study obtained TCR beta CDR3 regions. Second-round multiplex PCR came after first-round RT-PCR with HTBI primers. One entry per CDR3 protein, called by TCRdb with MiXCR from the multiplex PCR reads. The table records about 740,000 distinct CDR3 sequences, roughly two fifths of them present only once. The sequenced sample was peripheral blood. The receptors here all came from an adult man with Graves' ophthalmopathy.

V gene TRBV2 combines with J gene TRBJ2-7; D may be TRBD2 (6 bases). The length of the CDR3 is 14 residues. The germline V gene encodes CDR1 SNHLY and CDR2 FYNNEI. V dropped 5 bases and J dropped 5 bases, with 16 bases sitting between them. CDR3 sequence reads: CASSYSRGMNEQYF. As DNA, the CDR3 is TGTGCCAGCAGTTACTCGCGGGGAATGAACGAGCAGTACTTC.

In this sample, this clonotype turned up a few times. The chain recombines TRBV11-2 with TRBJ1-1, with D possibly being TRBD1 (6 bases). Germline V gene data show CDR1 as SGHAT and CDR2 as FQNNGV. The CDR3 contains 13 residues. V was pared by 4 bases and J by 4 bases, with 10 bases between. The CDR3 reads CASSSSQGTEAFF. CDR3 in DNA: TGTGCCAGCAGCTCCTCACAGGGCACTGAAGCTTTCTTT.

This clonotype has more than one count but fewer than ten. The chain combines TRBV5-5 with TRBJ1-1, with 8 bases lining up with TRBD1. This CDR3 contains 15 residues. With 5 bases clipped from V and 9 bases from J, the junction kept 15 bases outside the gene matches. The germline CDR1 and CDR2 sequences are SGHKS and YYEKEE (reference sequence). CDR3 sequence reads: CASSNVGQGILQAFF. The CDR3 DNA follows: TGTGCCAGCAGTAATGTTGGACAGGGCATTCTTCAAGCTTTCTTT. The full variable domain, with the rest looked up from reference TRBV5-5 and TRBJ1-1, is DAGVTQSPTHLIKTRGQQVTLRCSPISGHKSVSWYQQVLGQGPQFIFQYYEKEERGRGNFPDRFSARQFPNYSSELNVNALLLGDSALYLCASSNVGQGILQAFFGQGTRLTVV.

The CDR3 sequence: CSASAPGQPMGPQHF. The DNA for the CDR3 is TGCAGTGCTAGCGCACCTGGACAGCCAATGGGCCCCCAGCATTTT. The chain uses TRBV20-1 and TRBJ1-5; a weak D match, TRBD1 (6 bases). The germline V and J ends were trimmed by 3 bases and 10 bases, with 22 bases remaining between them. Germline assignment: CDR1 DFQATT and CDR2 SNEGSKA (reference sequence). This CDR3 contains 15 residues.

This clonotype was recorded at least ten times. CDR3 in DNA: TGTGCCAGCAGCTTAATTACAGGTTACTATGGCTACACCTTC. Translation gives CASSLITGYYGYTF. J is TRBJ1-2 and V is TRBV7-8; a possible D gene is TRBD1 (5 bases). The CDR3 is 14 residues long. Per the germline V gene, CDR1 is SGHVS and CDR2 is FQNEAQ. V lost 2 bases and J 3 bases, leaving 10 bases between the germline ends.

Concerning this clonotype itself: Being one base from a much bigger clone, this may be a read error. The V gene is TRBV10-3, the J gene TRBJ1-2; D might be TRBD1 (6 bases). Germline values: CDR1 ENHRY, CDR2 SYGVKD. CDR3 length: 13 residues. Trimming left V 8 bases short and J 9 bases short, with 19 bases between. CDR3 nucleotides: TGTGCCATCGACCAGGGGAGCCGAGGCCGCTACACCTTC. It specifies CAIDQGSRGRYTF.

The genes are TRBV29-1 and TRBJ2-3; D remains ambiguous. V lost 5 bases and J lost 2, with 14 bases in between. CDR3 length: 14 amino acids. The germline V gene has CDR1 SQVTM and CDR2 ANQGSEA. The CDR3 DNA is TGCAGCGTTCATAACGGAATACCCACAGATACGCAGTATTTT. Amino acid sequence: CSVHNGIPTDTQYF.

At least ten counts were recorded for this clonotype. V and J are TRBV7-9 and TRBJ1-1, with D perhaps matching TRBD1 (5 bases). V was clipped by 2 bases and J by 7 bases, with 14 bases between them. Germline CDR1 is SEHNR and CDR2 is FQNEAQ (reference sequence). The CDR3 totals 14 residues. DNA of the CDR3: TGTGCCAGCAGCTTACCCCCGCGGGGGAGTGAAGCTTTCTTT. It codes for CASSLPPRGSEAFF.

This chain connects TRBV28 to TRBJ2-6, with D uncertain. Germline values: CDR1 MDHEN, CDR2 SYDVKM. The CDR3 consists of 14 residues. Between the trimmed V and J ends, which lost 6 bases and 0 bases, there was a span of 6 bases. The CDR3 sequence: CASRLLSGANVLTF. The CDR3 DNA sequence: TGTGCCAGCAGGCTCCTCTCTGGGGCCAACGTCCTGACTTTC.

This sequence joins TRBV25-1 and TRBJ1-1; 9 positions match TRBD1. Germline lookup yields CDR1 MGHDK and CDR2 SYGVNS. This CDR3 is built from 16 residues. V trimming: 4 bases; J trimming: 1 base; junction bases outside the gene matches: 7. CDR3 bases: TGTGCCAGCAGTGCTAGGACAGGGGCCCCGAACACTGAAGCTTTCTTT. It is translated as CASSARTGAPNTEAFF.

On this clonotype: This CDR3 fails to terminate in the conserved phenylalanine or tryptophan, so it likely reflects a read error. The limits of the CDR3 on the DNA are not certain, so only TCRdb's listed CDR3 is given. The rearrangement uses TRBV7-9 and TRBJ1-4. From germline, CDR1 is SEHNR and CDR2 FQNEAQ (reference sequence). The CDR3 region is 8 residues in length, termini included. Here the CDR3 reads CASSLLGS.

The rearrangement uses TRBV2 and TRBJ2-7; D unclear. Between the trimmed V and J ends, which lost 6 bases and 6 bases, there was a span of 21 bases. The CDR3 extends over 15 amino acids. Germline lookup yields CDR1 SNHLY and CDR2 FYNNEI. The CDR3 here is CASSSPGYSGREQYF. The CDR3 nucleotides read TGTGCCAGCAGCTCCCCCGGCTATTCGGGTCGCGAGCAGTACTTC.

CDR3 protein: CASRFGQENTEAFF. The DNA for the CDR3 is TGTGCCAGCAGATTCGGACAGGAGAACACTGAAGCTTTCTTT. This chain connects TRBV11-2 to TRBJ1-1; TRBD1 agrees at 7 bases. This CDR3 region has 14 residues. Germline-derived CDR1 and CDR2 are SGHAT and FQNNGV. V lost 6 bases, J lost 1 base, and 5 bases stayed unmatched.

V and J are TRBV25-1 and TRBJ1-2; 8 bases line up with TRBD1. V shed 6 bases, J shed 3 bases, and the junction held 6 bases outside the gene matches. The length of the CDR3 is 14 residues. Germline V gene lookup returns CDR1 MGHDK and CDR2 SYGVNS. The CDR3 DNA is TGTGCCAGCAGAACGGACAGGGCGGACTATGGCTACACCTTC. This sequence encodes CASRTDRADYGYTF.

This clonotype was detected ten times or more. The chain employs TRBV14 and TRBJ1-2; D is uncertain. This CDR3 has 12 amino acids. Germline V gives CDR1 SGHDN, CDR2 FVKESK. V was pared by 1 base and J by 4 bases, with 4 bases between. CDR3 sequence: CASSQATYGYTF. CDR3 nucleotide sequence: TGTGCCAGCAGCCAAGCGACCTATGGCTACACCTTC.

This clonotype was recorded at least ten times. The chain carries TRBV7-3 and TRBJ2-6, with 7 bases matching TRBD1. The CDR3 contains 16 residues. Unmatched junction bases numbered 4, after V lost 4 bases and J lost 1 base. The germline V gene encodes CDR1 SGHTA and CDR2 FQGTGA. The DNA of the CDR3 is TGTGCCAGCAGCTCGGACAGGAGATCTGGGGCCAACGTCCTGACTTTC. It translates to CASSSDRRSGANVLTF.

This chain links TRBV7-9 with TRBJ1-6; no clear D. V shed 3 bases and J shed 6 bases, with 15 bases lying between them. Germline assignment: CDR1 SEHNR and CDR2 FQNEAQ (reference sequence). This CDR3 has 16 residues. CDR3 bases: TGTGCCAGCAGCTTGATTTCTTCAGGTGGTAATTCACCCCTCCACTTT. Protein product: CASSLISSGGNSPLHF.

Of note for this clonotype: One end of the junction is discordant with germline, which a read error may explain. This sequence joins TRBV14 and TRBJ2-6; 9 nucleotides match TRBD1. Germline V gene sequence: CDR1 SGHDN, CDR2 FVKESK. This CDR3 region has 15 residues. The CDR3 DNA reads TGTGCCAGCTCACGGTTAGGGGACAGGGCCTACGTCCTGACTTTC. Residues: CASSRLGDRAYVLTF.

This clonotype was counted many times. J is TRBJ1-2 and V is TRBV7-9; D is unclear. V shed 2 bases and J shed 6 bases, with 7 bases lying between them. In germline, CDR1 is SEHNR, CDR2 FQNEAQ (reference sequence). CDR3 size: 12 residues. The CDR3 protein is CASSLRGDGYTF. CDR3 bases: TGTGCCAGCAGCTTACGGGGAGATGGCTACACCTTC.

J is TRBJ1-6 and V is TRBV20-1; weak D call: TRBD1 (5 bases). CDR3 size: 14 residues. Trimming removed 2 bases from V and 8 bases from J, with 13 bases in between. CDR1 and CDR2 from the germline V gene are DFQATT and SNEGSKA (reference sequence). The CDR3 region has the DNA TGCAGTGCTAGAAACGGCGGGGGGGATTCACCCCTCCACTTT. This codes for CSARNGGGDSPLHF.

This clonotype occurred once. The gene calls are TRBV25-1 and TRBJ2-7, with unresolved D. The CDR3 is 17 residues long. Trimming took 5 bases from V and 1 from J, leaving 21 bases between them. The V gene's germline CDR1 is MGHDK and CDR2 SYGVNS. In DNA, the CDR3 is TGTGCCAGCAGTCCCCCCCTTCGGCTTGCAGGTTCCTACGAGCAGTACTTC. Its translation: CASSPPLRLAGSYEQYF.

This clonotype was seen repeatedly, ten times or more. The chain has TRBV7-9 and TRBJ1-6, with D unresolved. V was cut by 3 bases and J by 9 bases, with 6 bases left in between. The CDR3 contains 12 residues. CDR1 is SEHNR and CDR2 is FQNEAQ in the germline V gene (reference sequence). CDR3 protein: CASSLFGSPLHF. CDR3 bases: TGTGCCAGCAGCTTGTTTGGTTCACCCCTCCACTTT.

This clonotype was observed a few times. The chain uses TRBV7-2 and TRBJ2-5, with D possibly being TRBD1 or TRBD2 (5 bases each). The ends were cut back, 6 bases at V and 3 bases at J, with 11 bases in the middle. This CDR3 spans 13 amino acids. CDR1 and CDR2 (germline): SGHTA, FQGNSA. The CDR3, as DNA: TGTGCCAGCAGGGGACCGGACAAAGAGACCCAGTACTTC. Amino acids: CASRGPDKETQYF.